The clone carrying this T cell receptor (beta chain) was seen a few times. Treatment reported: PENTA 11 planned treatment interruption arm or continuous ART arm. A 3' RACE protocol on RNA, with unique molecular identifiers, produced the TCR library. MiXCR was run by TCRdb on the 3' RACE reads, yielding one entry per CDR3 protein. The sample carries approximately 16,000 distinct CDR3 sequences, about 3.4% recorded once. The data derive from a study of HIV-infected children after antiretroviral therapy interruption. Overall study: Most participating children were previously exposed to EBV and CMV.

This CDR3 comprises 20 residues. J gave up 1 base and V 6 bases, and 23 bases lay outside the gene matches. The sequence came from a pool of human donors with HIV. Source: CD45RO+ CD8+ T cells from PBMCs, pooled from several time points, taken from a donor given antiretroviral therapy, either interrupted or continuous. The subset was: memory CD8+ CD45RO+ CD45RA- T cells. The chain has TRBV12-3 or TRBV12-4 and TRBJ1-1, with 7 bases that match TRBD1. The CDR3 spells CASSPPETGLSPKGNTEAFF. For the CDR3, the DNA is TGTGCCAGCAGCCCTCCCGAGACAGGGCTATCCCCCAAAGGGAACACTGAAGCTTTCTTT.